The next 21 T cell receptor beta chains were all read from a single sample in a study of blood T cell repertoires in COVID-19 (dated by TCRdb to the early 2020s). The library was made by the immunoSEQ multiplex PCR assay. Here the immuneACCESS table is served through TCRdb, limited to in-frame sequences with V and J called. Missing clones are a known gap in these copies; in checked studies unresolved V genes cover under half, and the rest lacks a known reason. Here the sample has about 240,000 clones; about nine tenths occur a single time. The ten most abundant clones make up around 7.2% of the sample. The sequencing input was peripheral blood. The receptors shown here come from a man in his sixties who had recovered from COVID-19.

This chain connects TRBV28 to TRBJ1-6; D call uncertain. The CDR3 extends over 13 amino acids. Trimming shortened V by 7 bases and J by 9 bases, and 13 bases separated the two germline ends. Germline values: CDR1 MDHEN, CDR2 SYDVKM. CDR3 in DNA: TGTGCCAGCATCCCAAGCGTAGGTTCACCCCTCCACTTT. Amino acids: CASIPSVGSPLHF.

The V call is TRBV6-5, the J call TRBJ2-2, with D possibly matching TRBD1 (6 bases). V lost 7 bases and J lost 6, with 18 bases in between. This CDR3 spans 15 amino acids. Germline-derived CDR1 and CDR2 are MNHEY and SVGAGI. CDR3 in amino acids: CASTFGPGASGELFF. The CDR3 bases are TGTGCCAGCACCTTTGGGCCAGGGGCGTCCGGGGAGCTGTTTTTT.

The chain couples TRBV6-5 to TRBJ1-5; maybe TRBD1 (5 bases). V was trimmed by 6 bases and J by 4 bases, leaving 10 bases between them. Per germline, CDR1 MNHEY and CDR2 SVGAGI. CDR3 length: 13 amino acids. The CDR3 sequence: CASSGRGNQPQHF. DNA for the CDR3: TGTGCCAGCAGCGGTCGGGGGAATCAGCCCCAGCATTTT.

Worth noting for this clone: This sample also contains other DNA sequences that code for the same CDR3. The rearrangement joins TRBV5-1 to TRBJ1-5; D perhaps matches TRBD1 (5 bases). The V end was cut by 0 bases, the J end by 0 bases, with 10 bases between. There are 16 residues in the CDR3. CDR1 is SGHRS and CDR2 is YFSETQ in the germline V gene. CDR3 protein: CASSLEGQGSNQPQHF. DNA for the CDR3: TGCGCCAGCAGCTTGGAAGGGCAGGGTAGCAATCAGCCCCAGCATTTT.

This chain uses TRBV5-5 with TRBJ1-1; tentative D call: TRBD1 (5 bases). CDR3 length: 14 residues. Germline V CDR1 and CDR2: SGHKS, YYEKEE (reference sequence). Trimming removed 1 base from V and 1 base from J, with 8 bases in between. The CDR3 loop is CASSLWRGNTEAFF. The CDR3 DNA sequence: TGTGCCAGCAGCTTGTGGAGGGGGAACACTGAAGCTTTCTTT.

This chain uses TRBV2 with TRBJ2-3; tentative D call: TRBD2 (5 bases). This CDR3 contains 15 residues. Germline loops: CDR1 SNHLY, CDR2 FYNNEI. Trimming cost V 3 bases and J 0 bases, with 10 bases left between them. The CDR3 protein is CASSEWESSTDTQYF. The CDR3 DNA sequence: TGTGCCAGCAGTGAGTGGGAGTCTAGCACAGATACGCAGTATTTT.

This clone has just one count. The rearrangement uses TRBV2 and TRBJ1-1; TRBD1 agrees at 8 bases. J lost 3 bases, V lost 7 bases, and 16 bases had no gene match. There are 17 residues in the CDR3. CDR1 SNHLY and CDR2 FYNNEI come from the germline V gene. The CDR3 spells CASTTELTGGWHTEAFF. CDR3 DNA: TGTGCCAGCACCACAGAGTTAACAGGGGGGTGGCACACTGAAGCTTTCTTT.

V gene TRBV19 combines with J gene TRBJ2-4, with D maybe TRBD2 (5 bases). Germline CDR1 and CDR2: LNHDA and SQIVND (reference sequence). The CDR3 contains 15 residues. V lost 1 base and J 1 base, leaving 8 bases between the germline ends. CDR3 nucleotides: TGTGCCAGTAGTATAGGAACGGGGGCCAAAAACATTCAGTACTTC. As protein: CASSIGTGAKNIQYF. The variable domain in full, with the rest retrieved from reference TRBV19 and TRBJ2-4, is DGGITQSPKYLFRKEGQNVTLSCEQNLNHDAMYWYRQDPGQGLRLIYYSQIVNDFQKGDIAEGYSVSREKKESFPLTVTSAQKNPTAFYLCASSIGTGAKNIQYFGAGTRLSVL.

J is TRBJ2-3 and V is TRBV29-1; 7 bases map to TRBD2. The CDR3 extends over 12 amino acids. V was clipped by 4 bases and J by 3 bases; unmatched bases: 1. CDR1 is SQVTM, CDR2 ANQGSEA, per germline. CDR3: CSVGGGTDTQYF. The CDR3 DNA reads TGCAGCGTTGGCGGGGGAACAGATACGCAGTATTTT.

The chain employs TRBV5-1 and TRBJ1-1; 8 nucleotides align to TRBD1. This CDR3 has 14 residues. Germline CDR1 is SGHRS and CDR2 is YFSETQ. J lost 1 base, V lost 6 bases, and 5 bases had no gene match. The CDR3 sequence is CASKVTGGNTEAFF. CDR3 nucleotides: TGCGCCAGCAAGGTCACAGGGGGGAACACTGAAGCTTTCTTT. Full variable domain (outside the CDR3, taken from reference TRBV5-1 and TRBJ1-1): KAGVTQTPRYLIKTRGQQVTLSCSPISGHRSVSWYQQTPGQGLQFLFEYFSETQRNKGNFPGRFSGRQFSNSRSEMNVSTLELGDSALYLCASKVTGGNTEAFFGQGTRLTVV.

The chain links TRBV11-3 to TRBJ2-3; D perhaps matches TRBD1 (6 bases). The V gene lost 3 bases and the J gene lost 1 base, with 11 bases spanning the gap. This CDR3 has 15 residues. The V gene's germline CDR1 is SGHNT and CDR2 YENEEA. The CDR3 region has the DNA TGTGCCAGCAGCTTGCGGGCAGGGGGCACAGATACGCAGTATTTT. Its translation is CASSLRAGGTDTQYF. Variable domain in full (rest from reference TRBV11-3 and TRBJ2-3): EAGVVQSPRYKIIEKKQPVAFWCNPISGHNTLYWYLQNLGQGPELLIRYENEEAVDDSQLPKDRFSAERLKGVDSTLKIQPAELGDSAVYLCASSLRAGGTDTQYFGPGTRLTVL.

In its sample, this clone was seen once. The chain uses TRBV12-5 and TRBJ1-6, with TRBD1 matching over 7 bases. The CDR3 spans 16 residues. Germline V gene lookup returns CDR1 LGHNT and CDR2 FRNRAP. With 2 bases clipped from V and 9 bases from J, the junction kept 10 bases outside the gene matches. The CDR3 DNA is TGTGCTAGTGGTTTGAACCTGGAGGGGGCGAGTTCACCCCTCCACTTT. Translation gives CASGLNLEGASSPLHF.

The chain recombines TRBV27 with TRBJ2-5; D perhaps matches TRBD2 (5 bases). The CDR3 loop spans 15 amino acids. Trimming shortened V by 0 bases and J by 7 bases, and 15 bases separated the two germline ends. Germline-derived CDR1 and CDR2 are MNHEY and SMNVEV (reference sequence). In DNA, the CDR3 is TGTGCCAGCAGTTTATCCCCCCGCGGTGAGGGGACCCAGTACTTC. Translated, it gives CASSLSPRGEGTQYF.

CDR3: CASSFSLDSSYNEQFF. The CDR3 region has the DNA TGTGCCAGCAGTTTCTCTTTGGACAGCAGCTACAATGAGCAGTTCTTC. The chain recombines TRBV28 with TRBJ2-1; weak D call: TRBD1 (6 bases). Deletions cut 3 bases from V and 3 bases from J, with 15 bases between. The CDR3 spans 16 residues. CDR1 and CDR2 from the germline V gene are MDHEN and SYDVKM.

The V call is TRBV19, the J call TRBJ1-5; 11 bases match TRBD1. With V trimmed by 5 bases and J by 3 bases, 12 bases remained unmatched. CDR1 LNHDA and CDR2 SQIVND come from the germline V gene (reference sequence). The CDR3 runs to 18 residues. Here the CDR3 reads CASSPRRTGGPINQPQHF. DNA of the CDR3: TGTGCCAGTAGTCCGCGACGGACAGGGGGCCCTATCAATCAGCCCCAGCATTTT. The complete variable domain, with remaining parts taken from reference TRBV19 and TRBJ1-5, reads DGGITQSPKYLFRKEGQNVTLSCEQNLNHDAMYWYRQDPGQGLRLIYYSQIVNDFQKGDIAEGYSVSREKKESFPLTVTSAQKNPTAFYLCASSPRRTGGPINQPQHFGDGTRLSIL.

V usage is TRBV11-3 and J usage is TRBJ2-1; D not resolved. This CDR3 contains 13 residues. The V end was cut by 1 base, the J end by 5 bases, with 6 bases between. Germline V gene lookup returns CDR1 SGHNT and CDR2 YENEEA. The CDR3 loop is CASSLVADNEQFF. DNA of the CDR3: TGTGCCAGCAGCTTAGTGGCGGACAATGAGCAGTTCTTC.

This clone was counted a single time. Here the CDR3 DNA reads TGTGCCAGCAGTTACCACACCCGGACAGTTAACACTGAAGCTTTCTTT. Protein: CASSYHTRTVNTEAFF. This chain joins TRBV6-5 and TRBJ1-1, with D possibly being TRBD1 (6 bases). The germline V gene has CDR1 MNHEY and CDR2 SVGAGI. Trimming cost V 2 bases and J 2 bases, with 15 bases left between them. The CDR3 consists of 16 residues.

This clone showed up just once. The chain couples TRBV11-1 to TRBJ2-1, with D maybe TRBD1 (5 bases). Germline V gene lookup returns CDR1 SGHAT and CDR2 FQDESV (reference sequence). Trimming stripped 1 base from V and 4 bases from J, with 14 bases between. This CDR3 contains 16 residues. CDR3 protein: CASSLETGWGYNEQFF. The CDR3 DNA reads TGTGCCAGCAGCTTAGAAACAGGCTGGGGATACAATGAGCAGTTCTTC.

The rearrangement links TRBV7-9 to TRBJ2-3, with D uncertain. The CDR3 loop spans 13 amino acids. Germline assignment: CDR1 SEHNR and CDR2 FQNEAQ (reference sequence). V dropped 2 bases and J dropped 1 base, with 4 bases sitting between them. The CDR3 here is CASSLIGTDTQYF. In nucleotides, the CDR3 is TGTGCCAGCAGCTTAATCGGCACAGATACGCAGTATTTT.

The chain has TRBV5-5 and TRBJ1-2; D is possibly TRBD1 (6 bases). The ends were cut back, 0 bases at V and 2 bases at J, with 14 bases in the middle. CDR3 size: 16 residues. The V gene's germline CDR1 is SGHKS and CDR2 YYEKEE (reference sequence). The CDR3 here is CASSLVGTRGNYGYTF. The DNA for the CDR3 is TGTGCCAGCAGCTTGGTAGGGACACGGGGAAACTATGGCTACACCTTC.

The CDR3 DNA reads TGTGCCAGCAGCCCCAAGGGACTTAATGAAAAACTGTTTTTT. Its translation: CASSPKGLNEKLFF. This chain links TRBV7-9 with TRBJ1-4; TRBD1 might be the D (5 bases). The V gene lost 5 bases and the J gene lost 4 bases, with 11 bases spanning the gap. Germline V lookup: CDR1 SEHNR, CDR2 FQNEAQ (reference sequence). The CDR3 sequence is 14 residues long.